This T cell receptor (beta chain) was found in a study of cytomegalovirus exposure and HLA in healthy donors. The PCR contained 60 Vbeta and 13 Jbeta primers. Assay: immunoSEQ multiplex PCR; the TCRdb copy retains only in-frame clones and omits some. The table includes approximately 170,000 clones, 65% to 70% detected once. As to this clone: Its target is not known.

CDR1 WSHSY and CDR2 SAAADI come from the germline V gene. V lost 2 bases and J 5 bases, leaving 12 bases between the germline ends. This CDR3 is 14 amino acids long. Notes on the study in general: Likely technical artifact: a cluster of highly shared sequence variants.

Input material: PBMCs. The chain combines TRBV10-2 with TRBJ2-5, with D perhaps matching TRBD2 (6 bases). This clonotype was sampled from a woman aged 18-30 years in good health and CMV-seropositive. Written as DNA, the CDR3 is TGCGCCAGCAGTGAGGCGGGAAGGCGGGAGACCCAGTACTTC. This encodes CASSEAGRRETQYF.